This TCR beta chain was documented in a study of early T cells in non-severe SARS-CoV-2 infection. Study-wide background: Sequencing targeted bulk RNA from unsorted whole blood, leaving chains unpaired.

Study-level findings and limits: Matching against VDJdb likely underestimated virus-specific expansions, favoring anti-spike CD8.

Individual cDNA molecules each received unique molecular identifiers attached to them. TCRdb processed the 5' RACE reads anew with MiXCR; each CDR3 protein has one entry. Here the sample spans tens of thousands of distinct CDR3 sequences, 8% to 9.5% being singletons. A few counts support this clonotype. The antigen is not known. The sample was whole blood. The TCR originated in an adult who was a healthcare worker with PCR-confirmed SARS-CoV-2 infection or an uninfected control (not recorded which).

The CDR3 coding sequence is TGCGCCAGCAGCTTGGCCGGGGACACTGAAGCTTTCTTT. Translation: CASSLAGDTEAFF. The J gene is TRBJ1-1, the V gene TRBV5-1; D call uncertain. There are 13 residues in the CDR3. Trimming pared 0 bases from V and 3 bases from J, leaving 6 bases between. Germline loops: CDR1 SGHRS, CDR2 YFSETQ.